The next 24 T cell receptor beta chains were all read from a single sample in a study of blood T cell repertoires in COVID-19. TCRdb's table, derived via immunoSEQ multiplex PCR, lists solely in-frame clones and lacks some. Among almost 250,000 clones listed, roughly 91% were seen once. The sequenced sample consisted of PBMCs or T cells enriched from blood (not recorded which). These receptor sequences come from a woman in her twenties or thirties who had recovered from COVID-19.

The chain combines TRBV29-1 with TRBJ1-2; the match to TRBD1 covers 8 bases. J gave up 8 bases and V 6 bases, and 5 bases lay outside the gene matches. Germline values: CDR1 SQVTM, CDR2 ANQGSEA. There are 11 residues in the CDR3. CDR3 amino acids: CSVQDRGGYTF. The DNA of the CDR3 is TGCAGCGTACAAGACAGGGGCGGCTACACCTTC.

This chain's CDR3 is CAISAPTGTEQYF. In nucleotides, the CDR3 is TGTGCCATCAGTGCGCCGACAGGGACCGAGCAGTACTTC. This chain links TRBV10-3 with TRBJ2-7; 7 bases match TRBD1. This CDR3 spans 13 amino acids. The junction had 6 bases not matched to a gene; V was cut back by 4 bases and J by 6 bases. Germline CDR1 and CDR2: ENHRY and SYGVKD.

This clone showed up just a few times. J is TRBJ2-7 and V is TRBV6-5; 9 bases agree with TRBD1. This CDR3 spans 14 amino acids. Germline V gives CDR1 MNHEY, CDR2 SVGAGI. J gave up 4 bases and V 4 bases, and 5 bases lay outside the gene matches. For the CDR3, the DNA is TGTGCCAGCAGTTTCCGGGACAGGGAATACGAGCAGTACTTC. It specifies CASSFRDREYEQYF.

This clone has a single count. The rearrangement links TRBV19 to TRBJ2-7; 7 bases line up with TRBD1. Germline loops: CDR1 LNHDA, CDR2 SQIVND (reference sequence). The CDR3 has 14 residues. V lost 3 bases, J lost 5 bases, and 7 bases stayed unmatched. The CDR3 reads CASSIGRGRNEQYF. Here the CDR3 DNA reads TGTGCCAGTAGTATTGGAAGGGGGCGGAACGAGCAGTACTTC. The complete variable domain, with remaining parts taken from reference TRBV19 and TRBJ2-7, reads DGGITQSPKYLFRKEGQNVTLSCEQNLNHDAMYWYRQDPGQGLRLIYYSQIVNDFQKGDIAEGYSVSREKKESFPLTVTSAQKNPTAFYLCASSIGRGRNEQYFGPGTRLTVT.

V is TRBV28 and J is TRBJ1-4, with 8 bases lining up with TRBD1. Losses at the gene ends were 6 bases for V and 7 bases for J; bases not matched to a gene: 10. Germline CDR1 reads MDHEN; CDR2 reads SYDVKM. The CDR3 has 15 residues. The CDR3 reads CASSIRQGWSEKLFF. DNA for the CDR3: TGTGCCAGCAGCATTAGACAGGGGTGGAGTGAAAAACTGTTTTTT.

In DNA, the CDR3 is TGTGCCAGCAGTTACGCGGGACTGGTGGGGAATGAGCAGTTCTTC. Protein: CASSYAGLVGNEQFF. The chain has TRBV6-2 or TRBV6-3 and TRBJ2-1, with D perhaps matching TRBD2 (6 bases). The V end was cut by 2 bases, the J end by 7 bases, with 15 bases between. Germline CDR1 is MNHEY and CDR2 is SVGEGT. This CDR3 comprises 15 residues.

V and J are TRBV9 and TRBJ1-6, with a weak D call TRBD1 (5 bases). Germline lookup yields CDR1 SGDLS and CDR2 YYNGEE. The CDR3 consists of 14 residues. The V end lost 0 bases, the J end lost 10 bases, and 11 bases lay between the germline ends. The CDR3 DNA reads TGTGCCAGCAGCGTAGAGGGGATAAGCTCACCCCTCCACTTT. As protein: CASSVEGISSPLHF. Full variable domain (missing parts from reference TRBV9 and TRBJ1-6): DSGVTQTPKHLITATGQRVTLRCSPRSGDLSVYWYQQSLDQGLQFLIQYYNGEERAKGNILERFSAQQFPDLHSELNLSSLELGDSALYFCASSVEGISSPLHFGNGTRLTVT.

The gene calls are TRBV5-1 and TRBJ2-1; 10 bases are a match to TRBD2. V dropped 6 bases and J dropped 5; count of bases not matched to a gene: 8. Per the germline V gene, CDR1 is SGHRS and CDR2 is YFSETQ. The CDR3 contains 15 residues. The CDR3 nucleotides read TGCGCCAGCATCGCCGGGACTAGCGCAAACAATGAGCAGTTCTTC. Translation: CASIAGTSANNEQFF.

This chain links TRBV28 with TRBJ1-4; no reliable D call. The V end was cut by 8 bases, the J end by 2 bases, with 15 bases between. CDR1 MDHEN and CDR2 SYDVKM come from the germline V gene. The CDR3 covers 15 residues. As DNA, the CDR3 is TGTGCCAGCCGTGGTGAAAGAGGGACTAATGAAAAACTGTTTTTT. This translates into CASRGERGTNEKLFF.

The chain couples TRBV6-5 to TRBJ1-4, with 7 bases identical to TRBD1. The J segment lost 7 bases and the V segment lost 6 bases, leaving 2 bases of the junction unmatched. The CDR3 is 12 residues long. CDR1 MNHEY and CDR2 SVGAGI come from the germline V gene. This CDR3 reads CASRTGFEKLFF. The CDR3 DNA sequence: TGTGCCAGCAGGACAGGGTTTGAAAAACTGTTTTTT.

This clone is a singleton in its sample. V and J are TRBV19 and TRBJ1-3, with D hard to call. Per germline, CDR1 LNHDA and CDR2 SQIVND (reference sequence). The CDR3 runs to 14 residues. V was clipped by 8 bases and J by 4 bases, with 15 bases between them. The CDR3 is CASLSPGVGNTIYF. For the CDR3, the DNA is TGTGCCAGTCTCAGCCCCGGGGTCGGAAACACCATATATTTT.

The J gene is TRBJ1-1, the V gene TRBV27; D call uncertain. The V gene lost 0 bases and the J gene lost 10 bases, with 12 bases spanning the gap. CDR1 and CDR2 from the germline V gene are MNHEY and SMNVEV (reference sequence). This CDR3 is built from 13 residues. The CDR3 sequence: CASSLSRQVVAFF. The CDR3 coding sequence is TGTGCCAGCAGTTTATCAAGGCAGGTTGTAGCTTTCTTT.

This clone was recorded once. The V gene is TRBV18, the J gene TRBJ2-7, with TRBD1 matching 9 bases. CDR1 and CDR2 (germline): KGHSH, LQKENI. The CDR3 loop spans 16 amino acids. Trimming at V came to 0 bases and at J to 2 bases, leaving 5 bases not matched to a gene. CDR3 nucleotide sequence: TGTGCCAGCTCACCACCGGGACAGGGATTTCCCTACGAGCAGTACTTC. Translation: CASSPPGQGFPYEQYF.

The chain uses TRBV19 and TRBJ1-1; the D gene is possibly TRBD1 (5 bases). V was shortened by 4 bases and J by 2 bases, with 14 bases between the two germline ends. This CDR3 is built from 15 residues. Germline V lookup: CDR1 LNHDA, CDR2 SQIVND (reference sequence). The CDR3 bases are TGTGCCAGTAGTAAGGGATCGGGGGTCAACACTGAAGCTTTCTTT. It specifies CASSKGSGVNTEAFF. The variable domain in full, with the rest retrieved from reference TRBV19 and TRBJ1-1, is DGGITQSPKYLFRKEGQNVTLSCEQNLNHDAMYWYRQDPGQGLRLIYYSQIVNDFQKGDIAEGYSVSREKKESFPLTVTSAQKNPTAFYLCASSKGSGVNTEAFFGQGTRLTVV.

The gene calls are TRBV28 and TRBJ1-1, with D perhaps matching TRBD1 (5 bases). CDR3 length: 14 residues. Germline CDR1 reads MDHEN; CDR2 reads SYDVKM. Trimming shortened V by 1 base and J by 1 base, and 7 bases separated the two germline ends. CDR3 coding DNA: TGTGCCAGCAGTTTATACAGGTCGAACACTGAAGCTTTCTTT. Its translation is CASSLYRSNTEAFF. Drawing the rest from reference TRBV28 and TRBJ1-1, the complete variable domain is DVKVTQSSRYLVKRTGEKVFLECVQDMDHENMFWYRQDPGLGLRLIYFSYDVKMKEKGDIPEGYSVSREKKERFSLILESASTNQTSMYLCASSLYRSNTEAFFGQGTRLTVV.

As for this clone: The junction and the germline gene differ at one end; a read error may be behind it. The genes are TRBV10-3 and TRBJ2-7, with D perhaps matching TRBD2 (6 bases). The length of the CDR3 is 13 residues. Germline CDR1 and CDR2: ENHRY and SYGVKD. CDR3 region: CAIKEGDSSEQYF. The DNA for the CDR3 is TGTGCCATCAAGGAAGGGGACTCCTCCGAGCAGTACTTC.

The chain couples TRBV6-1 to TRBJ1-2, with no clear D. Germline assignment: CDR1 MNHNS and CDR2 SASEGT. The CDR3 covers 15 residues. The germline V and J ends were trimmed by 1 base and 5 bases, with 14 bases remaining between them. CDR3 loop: CASSEGFERVYGYTF. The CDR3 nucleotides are TGTGCCAGCAGTGAAGGCTTCGAGAGGGTATATGGCTACACCTTC.

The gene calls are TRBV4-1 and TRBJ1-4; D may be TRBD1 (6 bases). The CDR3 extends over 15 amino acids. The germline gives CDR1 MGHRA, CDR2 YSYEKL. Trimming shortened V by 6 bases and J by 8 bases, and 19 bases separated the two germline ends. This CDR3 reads CASSMLWGGEEKLFF. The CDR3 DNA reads TGCGCCAGCAGTATGTTGTGGGGGGGCGAGGAAAAACTGTTTTTT.

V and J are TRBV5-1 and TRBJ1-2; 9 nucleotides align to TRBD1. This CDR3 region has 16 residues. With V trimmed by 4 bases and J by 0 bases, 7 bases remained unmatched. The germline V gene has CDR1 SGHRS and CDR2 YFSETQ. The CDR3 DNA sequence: TGCGCCAGCAGCCAGGGACAGGGCCCTCCTAACTATGGCTACACCTTC. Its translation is CASSQGQGPPNYGYTF.

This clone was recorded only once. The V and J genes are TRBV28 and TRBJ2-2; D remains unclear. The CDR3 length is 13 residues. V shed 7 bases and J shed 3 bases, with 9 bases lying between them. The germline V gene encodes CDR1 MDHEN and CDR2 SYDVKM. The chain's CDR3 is CASNPRDTGELFF. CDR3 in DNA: TGTGCCAGCAACCCCCGAGACACCGGGGAGCTGTTTTTT. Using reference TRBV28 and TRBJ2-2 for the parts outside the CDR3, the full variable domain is DVKVTQSSRYLVKRTGEKVFLECVQDMDHENMFWYRQDPGLGLRLIYFSYDVKMKEKGDIPEGYSVSREKKERFSLILESASTNQTSMYLCASNPRDTGELFFGEGSRLTVL.

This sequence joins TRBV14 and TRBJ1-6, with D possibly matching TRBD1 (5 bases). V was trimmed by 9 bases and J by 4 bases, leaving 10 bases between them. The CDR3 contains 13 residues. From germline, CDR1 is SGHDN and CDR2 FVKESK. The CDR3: CARSTDYNSPLHF. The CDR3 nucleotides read TGTGCCAGATCGACAGATTATAATTCACCCCTCCACTTT.

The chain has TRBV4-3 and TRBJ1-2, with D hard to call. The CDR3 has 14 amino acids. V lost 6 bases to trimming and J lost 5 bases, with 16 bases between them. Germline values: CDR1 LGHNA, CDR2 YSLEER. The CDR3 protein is CASRAGTPPYGYTF. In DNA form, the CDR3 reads TGCGCCAGCAGGGCAGGAACTCCTCCATATGGCTACACCTTC.

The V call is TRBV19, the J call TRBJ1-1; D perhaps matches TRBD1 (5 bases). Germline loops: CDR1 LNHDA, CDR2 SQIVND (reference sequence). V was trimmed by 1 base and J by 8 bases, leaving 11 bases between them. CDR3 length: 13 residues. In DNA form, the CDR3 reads TGTGCCAGTAGTATAGGCCCGGGGGACGAAGCTTTCTTT. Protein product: CASSIGPGDEAFF.

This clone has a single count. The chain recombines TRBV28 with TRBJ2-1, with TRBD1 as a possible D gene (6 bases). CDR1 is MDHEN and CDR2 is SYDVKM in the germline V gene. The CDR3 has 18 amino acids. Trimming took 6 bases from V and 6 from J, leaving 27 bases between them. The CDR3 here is CASRYSLPGTTTFNEQFF. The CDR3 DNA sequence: TGTGCCAGCAGGTACAGCCTTCCCGGGACAACTACCTTCAATGAGCAGTTCTTC. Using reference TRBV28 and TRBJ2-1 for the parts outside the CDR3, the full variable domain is DVKVTQSSRYLVKRTGEKVFLECVQDMDHENMFWYRQDPGLGLRLIYFSYDVKMKEKGDIPEGYSVSREKKERFSLILESASTNQTSMYLCASRYSLPGTTTFNEQFFGPGTRLTVL.